Below, 6 T cell receptor beta chains from the same sample are listed, as sequenced in a study of T cells in Graves' hyperthyroidism and ophthalmopathy. Amplification targeted TCR beta CDR3 regions from RNA transcripts. A set of HTBI primers served as the primers for a first-round RT-PCR of the TCR CDR3. In TCRdb, the multiplex PCR reads were re-called with MiXCR into one record per CDR3 protein. The sample includes 660,000 or so distinct CDR3 sequences, 45% of them seen just once. The material sequenced was peripheral blood or thyroid tissue (not recorded which). These receptors were obtained from an adult man with Graves' disease, either hyperthyroidism or ophthalmopathy (not recorded which).

In this sample, this clonotype turned up many times. The gene calls are TRBV10-3 and TRBJ1-2; no reliable D call. Looked up from germline, CDR1 is ENHRY and CDR2 is SYGVKD. CDR3 size: 13 residues. V was shortened by 2 bases and J by 8 bases, with 12 bases between the two germline ends. The CDR3 DNA is TGTGCCATCAGTGAGGACCGGTCGAGCGGCTACACCTTC. This sequence encodes CAISEDRSSGYTF.

This clonotype was found many times. This chain joins TRBV12-3 or TRBV12-4 and TRBJ1-6, with 8 bases aligning to TRBD1. The CDR3 is made up of 16 amino acids. V dropped 6 bases and J dropped 8; count of bases not matched to a gene: 12. CDR3 sequence (DNA): TGTGCCAGCAGCCCATTACGGACAGGGACGCATTCACCCCTCCACTTT. Translated, it gives CASSPLRTGTHSPLHF.

Remarks on this clonotype: A clone one base away is much larger, so this may be a read error. V and J are TRBV2 and TRBJ2-5, with D perhaps given as TRBD1 or TRBD2 (5 bases each). V was clipped by 6 bases and J by 5 bases, with 16 bases between them. The V gene's germline CDR1 is SNHLY and CDR2 FYNNEI. The length of the CDR3 is 14 residues. The CDR3 sequence is CASSGQAAGETQYF. CDR3 in DNA: TGTGCCAGCAGCGGACAAGCGGCTGGGGAGACCCAGTACTTC.

This clonotype was picked up many times. The DNA for the CDR3 is TGTGCCAGCAGGTGGGACACGAGCTCTGGAAACACCATATATTTT. Translated: CASRWDTSSGNTIYF. The rearrangement joins TRBV2 to TRBJ1-3; possibly TRBD1 for D (6 bases). The CDR3 loop spans 15 amino acids. Germline CDR1 is SNHLY and CDR2 is FYNNEI. Trimming took off 6 bases at V and 0 bases at J, with 12 bases between the two ends.

The genes are TRBV29-1 and TRBJ2-7; D is unclear. Germline CDR1 reads SQVTM; CDR2 reads ANQGSEA. The CDR3 consists of 10 residues. V was shortened by 8 bases and J by 0 bases, with 5 bases between the two germline ends. CDR3 region: CSLDSYEQYF. CDR3 DNA sequence: TGCAGCTTAGACTCCTACGAGCAGTACTTC.

V usage is TRBV24-1 and J usage is TRBJ2-5; D gene ambiguous. The CDR3 consists of 13 residues. V was cut by 4 bases and J by 2 bases, with 7 bases left in between. Germline lookup yields CDR1 KGHDR and CDR2 SFDVKD. CDR3 amino acids: CATSEAGQETQYF. CDR3 nucleotides: TGTGCCACCAGTGAGGCCGGTCAAGAGACCCAGTACTTC.